This T cell receptor beta chain was captured by sequencing in a study of blood T cell repertoires in COVID-19 (dated by TCRdb to the early 2020s). With regard to the full study: Samples from collaborators originated in the United States, Italy and Spain and spanned both the acute and convalescent phases of COVID-19. The prospective study material was composed of cDNA or gDNA derived from T cells, B-cell-depleted T cells, or PBMCs. Deeply sampled blood TCRbeta repertoires from subjects exposed to, actively infected with, or recovered from COVID-19 were included in the dataset. The repertoires were made available in a free public database intended to serve as a resource for research on the immune response to SARS-CoV-2. Samples were obtained from the ongoing ImmuneRACE study (first 160 participants) and from 1,254 subjects provided by 6 global collaborators. A de-identified subject ID, COVID-19 status, age in years and sex were almost always included in the sample metadata. HLA class I and class II types, where available, came from metadata supplied by the sample provider rather than from assay-based typing. Results the study describes overall, beyond this receptor: Clinical and demographic metadata were provided uncurated, with the amount varying by source and participant.

In the prospective study, participants were roughly 18 to 100 years old, resided in 24 geographic areas of the United States, and were enrolled through a virtual design. Cohort assignment in the prospective study relied on participant-reported clinical history from a screening survey and a study questionnaire. In the prospective study, mobile phlebotomists collected whole blood, serum and a nasopharyngeal or oropharyngeal swab from each participant. Prospective study participants could optionally give additional blood draws and questionnaires over an approximately two-month period. Before DNA extraction, blood samples from the prospective study were shipped at room temperature or frozen. TCRbeta CDR3 regions were amplified from genomic DNA by means of the immunoSEQ Assay, a bias-controlled multiplex PCR. In the source study's methods: Nucleated cell counts per sample were estimated from amplification of reference gene primers within the assay. To quantify the absolute abundance of each unique TCRbeta CDR3 rearrangement, sequence reads were collapsed and filtered. Productive Simpson clonality was computed per sample as the square root of Simpson's diversity index over productive rearrangements. In its TCRdb copy, this immuneACCESS table keeps in-frame sequences only and misses some clones. Where compared with another copy, unresolved V genes explain less than half of these, and the others have no known cause. The V and J calls and the clone size are those of that table, but D and trimming were determined from the DNA. Here the sample has about 360,000 clones; over 75% occur a single time. Approximately 2.1% of the sample is in the top ten clones.

To note about this clone: Its binding antigen is unknown. Qualities for individual bases were not recorded, and no much larger clone is one base off.

The CDR3 has 14 amino acids, counting the end cysteine and phenylalanine. Only the CDR3 part of the read is kept: 42 bases, read in frame from the first base. Trimmed from V: 9 bases; trimmed from J: 5 bases; junction bases lacking a gene match: 9. CDR1 and CDR2, per the germline V gene, are SGHTS and YDEGEE. Material for sequencing was PBMCs or T cells enriched from blood (not recorded which). The chain was built from TRBV5-8 and TRBJ2-2, with 8 bases aligning to TRBD1. This receptor was obtained from a woman aged 40 to 50 with acute COVID-19. The DNA reads as follows: TGTGCCACAAAGACAGGGGAGGCGACCGGGGAGCTGTTTTTT. Translated, this is CATKTGEATGELFF.